The 21 T cell receptor beta chains below were found in one sample sequenced in a study of OX40 agonist ivuxolimab in advanced cancers. TCRdb's copy holds only in-frame clones and misses some; the assay was immunoSEQ multiplex PCR. The repertoire has around 15,000 clones, 80% to 95% of them found once; the top ten carry roughly 7.7%. This specimen consisted of CD4+ or CD8+ T cells sorted from blood, obtained in a trial of the OX40 agonist ivuxolimab. These receptors all stem from an adult with an advanced solid tumor such as melanoma, head and neck, liver or kidney cancer.

The chain combines TRBV19 with TRBJ2-1; perhaps TRBD2 as D (5 bases). The CDR3 consists of 13 residues. Germline loops: CDR1 LNHDA, CDR2 SQIVND (reference sequence). V gave up 1 base and J gave up 8 bases, with 9 bases separating them. The CDR3 DNA follows: TGTGCCAGTAGTATAGGTATCGGGGATGAGCAGTTCTTC. Protein: CASSIGIGDEQFF.

The CDR3 spells CASSLGGVEQFF. The CDR3 region has the DNA TGTGCCAGCAGTTTAGGGGGCGTTGAGCAGTTCTTC. The rearrangement links TRBV28 to TRBJ2-1, with TRBD1 as a possible D gene (6 bases). This CDR3 comprises 12 residues. The V gene lost 2 bases and the J gene lost 9 bases, with 8 bases spanning the gap. Germline-derived CDR1 and CDR2 are MDHEN and SYDVKM.

This rearrangement joins TRBV29-1 to TRBJ1-5, with D tentatively TRBD1 (5 bases). Trimming took 4 bases from V and 0 from J, leaving 13 bases between them. From germline, CDR1 is SQVTM and CDR2 ANQGSEA. There are 15 residues in the CDR3. This CDR3 reads CSVVWGRNSNQPQHF. In nucleotides, the CDR3 is TGCAGCGTTGTTTGGGGCCGAAATAGCAATCAGCCCCAGCATTTT.

The chain recombines TRBV25-1 with TRBJ2-3; the D is unclear. The CDR3 has 13 amino acids. V lost 4 bases to trimming and J lost 0 bases, with 5 bases between them. Per germline, CDR1 MGHDK and CDR2 SYGVNS. The CDR3 region is CASSVGSTDTQYF. Written as DNA, the CDR3 is TGTGCCAGCAGTGTGGGCAGCACAGATACGCAGTATTTT. The whole variable domain, filled in from reference TRBV25-1 and TRBJ2-3, reads EADIYQTPRYLVIGTGKKITLECSQTMGHDKMYWYQQDPGMELHLIHYSYGVNSTEKGDLSSESTVSRIRTEHFPLTLESARPSHTSQYLCASSVGSTDTQYFGPGTRLTVL.

This sequence joins TRBV5-4 and TRBJ1-2; possible D gene TRBD1, 5 bases. Per the germline V gene, CDR1 is SGHNT and CDR2 is YYREEE (reference sequence). The CDR3 extends over 14 amino acids. The germline V and J ends were trimmed by 5 bases and 4 bases, with 15 bases remaining between them. CDR3 sequence (DNA): TGTGCCAGCAGAACCCAGGGAGCGGGCTATGGCTACACCTTC. Protein: CASRTQGAGYGYTF.

This sequence joins TRBV5-1 and TRBJ2-1, with TRBD2 identical over 9 bases. After removal of 0 bases from V and 4 bases from J, the junction contained 2 bases not matched to a gene. The CDR3 consists of 15 residues. Germline V CDR1 and CDR2: SGHRS, YFSETQ. The CDR3 here is CASSLGLAAYNEQFF. DNA for the CDR3: TGCGCCAGCAGCTTGGGACTAGCGGCGTACAATGAGCAGTTCTTC.

The chain couples TRBV7-2 to TRBJ2-1; 7 positions agree with TRBD2. The CDR3 is 13 amino acids. Per the germline V gene, CDR1 is SGHTA and CDR2 is FQGNSA. V shed 4 bases and J 10 bases; nucleotides not matched to a gene: 7. The CDR3 loop reads CASSSGLGGEQFF. CDR3 nucleotide sequence: TGTGCCAGCAGCTCGGGACTCGGGGGGGAGCAGTTCTTC.

This clone was seen a single time. This chain joins TRBV19 and TRBJ2-7; D is unresolved. CDR3 size: 13 residues. Germline CDR1 is LNHDA and CDR2 is SQIVND (reference sequence). V shed 3 bases and J shed 2 bases, with 8 bases lying between them. CDR3 nucleotide sequence: TGTGCCAGTAGTATGATGGACCCCTACGAGCAGTACTTC. This sequence encodes CASSMMDPYEQYF.

V is TRBV28 and J is TRBJ2-5; D is tentatively TRBD1 or TRBD2 (5 bases each). The V gene lost 3 bases and the J gene lost 7 bases, with 9 bases spanning the gap. The CDR3 is made up of 12 amino acids. Germline values: CDR1 MDHEN, CDR2 SYDVKM. The CDR3 sequence: CASSLMRGTQYF. The CDR3 nucleotides are TGTGCCAGCAGTTTGATGAGGGGGACCCAGTACTTC.

The rearrangement joins TRBV28 to TRBJ1-4; D remains ambiguous. Germline values: CDR1 MDHEN, CDR2 SYDVKM. V gave up 3 bases and J gave up 7 bases, with 12 bases separating them. The CDR3 spans 14 residues. The DNA of the CDR3 is TGTGCCAGCAGTTTGAGAGCAGAACGTGAAAAACTGTTTTTT. It encodes CASSLRAEREKLFF. Full variable domain (rest looked up from reference TRBV28 and TRBJ1-4): DVKVTQSSRYLVKRTGEKVFLECVQDMDHENMFWYRQDPGLGLRLIYFSYDVKMKEKGDIPEGYSVSREKKERFSLILESASTNQTSMYLCASSLRAEREKLFFGSGTQLSVL.

This rearrangement joins TRBV27 to TRBJ2-3; D is unclear. Per germline, CDR1 MNHEY and CDR2 SMNVEV (reference sequence). V lost 6 bases to trimming and J lost 5 bases, with 9 bases between them. The CDR3 is 12 amino acids. The CDR3 region is CASSVVGDTQYF. The CDR3 region has the DNA TGTGCCAGCAGCGTCGTAGGAGATACGCAGTATTTT.

The chain recombines TRBV29-1 with TRBJ2-4, with 7 bases identical to TRBD2. CDR1 and CDR2 (germline): SQVTM, ANQGSEA. The CDR3 length is 15 residues. Germline trimming cut 6 bases from V and 9 bases from J; bases unmatched to any gene: 17. Written as DNA, the CDR3 is TGCAGCGTCCTCCCTGGGGAGGGACTCTATACCATTCAGTACTTC. This gives the protein CSVLPGEGLYTIQYF.

The rearrangement links TRBV4-1 to TRBJ2-7, with D possibly matching TRBD2 (6 bases). Germline CDR1 reads MGHRA; CDR2 reads YSYEKL. The CDR3 extends over 13 amino acids. The ends were cut back, 1 base at V and 12 bases at J, with 16 bases in the middle. CDR3 in amino acids: CASSQGRAGSPYF. In DNA form, the CDR3 reads TGCGCCAGCAGCCAAGGGCGAGCGGGTTCTCCGTACTTC.

This clone was seen a single time. The chain combines TRBV28 with TRBJ1-1; D may be TRBD1 (5 bases). This CDR3 has 14 residues. From germline, CDR1 is MDHEN and CDR2 SYDVKM. V was clipped by 3 bases and J by 4 bases, with 12 bases between them. CDR3 sequence: CASSFGQGSTEAFF. The CDR3 nucleotides are TGTGCCAGCAGTTTTGGGCAGGGAAGCACTGAAGCTTTCTTT. The full variable domain, its missing parts supplied by reference TRBV28 and TRBJ1-1, is DVKVTQSSRYLVKRTGEKVFLECVQDMDHENMFWYRQDPGLGLRLIYFSYDVKMKEKGDIPEGYSVSREKKERFSLILESASTNQTSMYLCASSFGQGSTEAFFGQGTRLTVV.

In this sample, this clone turned up a few times. The V call is TRBV16, the J call TRBJ2-7; 9 bases line up with TRBD1. Germline CDR1 and CDR2: KGHSY and FQNENV. The trim removed 0 bases at V and 9 bases at J, leaving 6 bases unmatched. This CDR3 spans 14 amino acids. This CDR3 reads CASSQSGTGYRQYF. The CDR3 DNA reads as TGTGCCAGCAGCCAATCCGGGACAGGGTACAGGCAGTACTTC.

The chain uses TRBV7-6 and TRBJ2-2; D is ambiguous. From germline, CDR1 is SGHVS and CDR2 FNYEAQ. V lost 8 bases to trimming and J lost 0 bases, with 7 bases between them. The length of the CDR3 is 13 residues. The CDR3 loop is CASLAANTGELFF. The CDR3 DNA sequence: TGTGCCAGCCTTGCGGCGAACACCGGGGAGCTGTTTTTT.

The chain combines TRBV11-2 with TRBJ2-1; D gene unclear. Germline V gene lookup returns CDR1 SGHAT and CDR2 FQNNGV. This CDR3 comprises 14 residues. The V gene lost 2 bases and the J gene lost 0 bases, with 5 bases spanning the gap. In DNA, the CDR3 is TGTGCCAGCAGCTTAATCAGCTCCTACAATGAGCAGTTCTTC. Protein: CASSLISSYNEQFF. The full variable domain, with the rest looked up from reference TRBV11-2 and TRBJ2-1, is EAGVAQSPRYKIIEKRQSVAFWCNPISGHATLYWYQQILGQGPKLLIQFQNNGVVDDSQLPKDRFSAERLKGVDSTLKIQPAKLEDSAVYLCASSLISSYNEQFFGPGTRLTVL.

The chain couples TRBV13 to TRBJ2-7; the match to TRBD2 covers 8 bases. Germline values: CDR1 PRHDT, CDR2 FYEKMQ (reference sequence). V lost 5 bases and J lost 1; bases outside the gene matches: 16. The CDR3 length is 18 residues. CDR3 protein: CASSLAVRGAPNSYEQYF. CDR3 sequence (DNA): TGTGCCAGCAGCCTGGCGGTGCGGGGGGCTCCGAATTCCTACGAGCAGTACTTC.

The V gene is TRBV29-1, the J gene TRBJ1-2; D perhaps matches TRBD1 (5 bases). The CDR3 totals 11 residues. CDR1 and CDR2 (germline): SQVTM, ANQGSEA. The V gene lost 7 bases and the J gene lost 7 bases, with 13 bases spanning the gap. CDR3 nucleotides: TGCAGCGCGGCAGGGCTAGGTGGCTACACCTTC. Its protein product is CSAAGLGGYTF.

This chain uses TRBV5-4 with TRBJ2-2; D not certain. Germline CDR1 is SGHNT and CDR2 is YYREEE (reference sequence). This CDR3 comprises 11 residues. Trimming took off 4 bases at V and 4 bases at J, with 2 bases between the two ends. The CDR3 spells CASSSTGELFF. For the CDR3, the DNA is TGTGCCAGCAGCAGCACCGGGGAGCTGTTTTTT.

The chain uses TRBV6-5 and TRBJ2-5, with D possibly TRBD2 on 6 matching bases. The germline V gene encodes CDR1 MNHEY and CDR2 SVGAGI. This CDR3 region has 14 residues. V was cut by 5 bases and J by 1 base, with 11 bases left in between. CDR3 in DNA: TGTGCCAGCAGTGCCGGGGGAGCCCAAGAGACCCAGTACTTC. Its translation: CASSAGGAQETQYF.